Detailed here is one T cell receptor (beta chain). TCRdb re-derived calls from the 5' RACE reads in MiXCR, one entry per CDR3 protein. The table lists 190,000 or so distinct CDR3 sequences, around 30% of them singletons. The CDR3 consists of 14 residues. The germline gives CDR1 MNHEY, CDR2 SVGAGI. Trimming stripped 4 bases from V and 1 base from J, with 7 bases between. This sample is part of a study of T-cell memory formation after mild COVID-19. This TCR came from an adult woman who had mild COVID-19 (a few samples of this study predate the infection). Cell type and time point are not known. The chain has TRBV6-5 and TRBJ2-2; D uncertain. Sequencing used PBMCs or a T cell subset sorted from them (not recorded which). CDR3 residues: CASSSTENTGELFF. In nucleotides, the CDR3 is TGTGCCAGCAGTTCTACAGAGAACACCGGGGAGCTGTTTTTT.